These T cell receptor beta chains were read from a single sample in a study of shared clonotypes between healthy human individuals. The assay was immunoSEQ multiplex PCR, and TCRdb's table has in-frame clones only and misses some. The sample has some 2.1 million clones; over 85% are singletons. The sequenced sample consisted of naive CD8+ T cells sorted from blood. These receptors originate from a man aged 18 to 29 in good health. Each CDR3 is given with its conserved first and last residue. The order of the fields is V gene, D gene, clone size, J gene, CDR3 length, CDR3 protein, CDR3 DNA. A D gene is named only where the DNA matches it firmly. Size values are once, few and many counts, or a class for expanded clones, and some rows have none.

v_call: TRBV19; d_call: .; clone_size: once; j_call: TRBJ2-3; cdr3_length: 14; cdr3_aa: CASTEVGSPDTQYF; cdr3_nt: TGTGCCAGTACCGAGGTGGGGTCCCCAGATACGCAGTATTTT
v_call: TRBV21-1; d_call: .; clone_size: .; j_call: TRBJ1-2; cdr3_length: 12; cdr3_aa: CASWDGSYGYTF; cdr3_nt: TGTGCCAGCTGGGACGGTTCCTATGGCTACACCTTC
v_call: TRBV27; d_call: TRBD1; clone_size: .; j_call: TRBJ1-5; cdr3_length: 14; cdr3_aa: CASSPGQGAGPQHF; cdr3_nt: TGTGCCAGCAGTCCCGGACAGGGGGCGGGGCCCCAGCATTTT
v_call: TRBV6-4; d_call: TRBD1; clone_size: .; j_call: TRBJ1-2; cdr3_length: 14; cdr3_aa: CARPNEDRGFGYTF; cdr3_nt: TGTGCCAGACCTAATGAGGACAGGGGGTTTGGCTACACCTTC
v_call: TRBV7-4; d_call: .; clone_size: once; j_call: TRBJ1-6; cdr3_length: 15; cdr3_aa: CASSPEQGRHSPLHF; cdr3_nt: TGTGCCAGCAGCCCCGAACAGGGTAGGCATTCACCCCTCCACTTT
v_call: TRBV2; d_call: .; clone_size: .; j_call: TRBJ2-7; cdr3_length: 14; cdr3_aa: CASKGGSESYEQYF; cdr3_nt: TGTGCCAGCAAAGGGGGATCAGAGTCCTACGAGCAGTACTTC
v_call: TRBV4-3; d_call: TRBD1; clone_size: .; j_call: TRBJ1-2; cdr3_length: 15; cdr3_aa: CASSQTGTGDYGYTF; cdr3_nt: TGCGCCAGCAGCCAAACCGGGACAGGGGACTATGGCTACACCTTC
v_call: TRBV18; d_call: .; clone_size: .; j_call: TRBJ2-7; cdr3_length: 16; cdr3_aa: CASSPPPGTVSYEQYF; cdr3_nt: TGTGCCAGCTCACCACCGCCAGGGACTGTGTCCTACGAGCAGTACTTC
v_call: TRBV4-2; d_call: .; clone_size: once; j_call: TRBJ1-6; cdr3_length: 15; cdr3_aa: CASSQVWSGDSPLHF; cdr3_nt: TGTGCCAGCAGCCAAGTGTGGTCCGGGGATTCACCCCTCCACTTT
v_call: TRBV28; d_call: .; clone_size: .; j_call: TRBJ2-7; cdr3_length: 14; cdr3_aa: CASSFRGSSYEQYF; cdr3_nt: TGTGCCAGCAGTTTCAGAGGAAGCTCCTACGAGCAGTACTTC
v_call: TRBV28; d_call: TRBD1; clone_size: .; j_call: TRBJ1-4; cdr3_length: 14; cdr3_aa: CASSFRQGYEKLFF; cdr3_nt: TGTGCCAGCAGTTTTAGACAGGGGTATGAAAAACTGTTTTTT
v_call: TRBV4-1; d_call: TRBD2; clone_size: .; j_call: TRBJ2-7; cdr3_length: 16; cdr3_aa: CASSLKGSGGIYEQYF; cdr3_nt: TGCGCCAGCAGCCTCAAGGGGAGCGGGGGAATCTACGAGCAGTACTTC
v_call: TRBV27; d_call: TRBD2; clone_size: .; j_call: TRBJ2-5; cdr3_length: 17; cdr3_aa: CASSLWTSGGKQETQYF; cdr3_nt: TGTGCCAGCAGTCTATGGACTAGCGGGGGGAAACAAGAGACCCAGTACTTC
v_call: TRBV9; d_call: TRBD1; clone_size: .; j_call: TRBJ2-7; cdr3_length: 13; cdr3_aa: CASSQGYSYEQYF; cdr3_nt: TGTGCCAGCTCACAGGGGTACTCCTACGAGCAGTACTTC
v_call: TRBV9; d_call: .; clone_size: .; j_call: TRBJ2-7; cdr3_length: 14; cdr3_aa: CASSVGGLTYEQYF; cdr3_nt: TGTGCCAGCAGCGTAGGCGGACTTACCTACGAGCAGTACTTC
v_call: TRBV2; d_call: .; clone_size: .; j_call: TRBJ2-1; cdr3_length: 16; cdr3_aa: CAKTSRDGSSYNEQFF; cdr3_nt: TGTGCCAAGACGAGCAGAGACGGGAGCTCCTACAATGAGCAGTTCTTC
v_call: TRBV21-1; d_call: .; clone_size: .; j_call: TRBJ2-7; cdr3_length: 15; cdr3_aa: CASSKVKGGPYEQYF; cdr3_nt: TGTGCCAGCAGCAAAGTGAAGGGGGGCCCCTACGAGCAGTACTTC
v_call: TRBV6-6; d_call: .; clone_size: .; j_call: TRBJ1-1; cdr3_length: 15; cdr3_aa: CASSYSRWLNTEAFF; cdr3_nt: TGTGCCAGCAGTTACTCGAGATGGTTGAACACTGAAGCTTTCTTT
v_call: TRBV9; d_call: TRBD1; clone_size: .; j_call: TRBJ2-2; cdr3_length: 13; cdr3_aa: CASSPGTAGELFF; cdr3_nt: TGTGCCAGCAGCCCAGGGACAGCCGGGGAGCTGTTTTTT
v_call: TRBV27; d_call: TRBD1; clone_size: .; j_call: TRBJ1-4; cdr3_length: 15; cdr3_aa: CASSPWTGGNEKLFF; cdr3_nt: TGTGCCAGCAGTCCCTGGACAGGCGGTAATGAAAAACTGTTTTTT
v_call: TRBV5-1; d_call: .; clone_size: .; j_call: TRBJ2-5; cdr3_length: 14; cdr3_aa: CASSFRDGRETQYF; cdr3_nt: TGCGCCAGCAGCTTTCGAGACGGGCGAGAGACCCAGTACTTC
v_call: TRBV29-1; d_call: .; clone_size: .; j_call: TRBJ2-3; cdr3_length: 15; cdr3_aa: CSVEGGAIPTDTQYF; cdr3_nt: TGCAGCGTTGAGGGGGGTGCTATTCCCACAGATACGCAGTATTTT
v_call: TRBV28; d_call: .; clone_size: .; j_call: TRBJ1-2; cdr3_length: 14; cdr3_aa: CASSEGGADYGYTF; cdr3_nt: TGTGCCAGCAGTGAGGGGGGCGCTGACTATGGCTACACCTTC
v_call: TRBV13; d_call: .; clone_size: .; j_call: TRBJ2-1; cdr3_length: 14; cdr3_aa: CASSLRGALNEQFF; cdr3_nt: TGTGCCAGCAGCTTAAGGGGGGCCCTCAATGAGCAGTTCTTC
v_call: TRBV4-1; d_call: .; clone_size: once; j_call: TRBJ2-1; cdr3_length: 14; cdr3_aa: CASSQEYREYEQFF; cdr3_nt: TGCGCCAGCAGCCAAGAGTACAGGGAGTATGAGCAGTTCTTC
v_call: TRBV9; d_call: TRBD1; clone_size: .; j_call: TRBJ1-1; cdr3_length: 15; cdr3_aa: CASSPTGGLNTEAFF; cdr3_nt: TGTGCCAGCAGCCCGACAGGGGGACTGAACACTGAAGCTTTCTTT
v_call: TRBV28; d_call: .; clone_size: .; j_call: TRBJ2-5; cdr3_length: 15; cdr3_aa: CASSFGEAQGETQYF; cdr3_nt: TGTGCCAGCAGTTTCGGTGAGGCGCAGGGAGAGACCCAGTACTTC
v_call: TRBV7-8; d_call: .; clone_size: .; j_call: TRBJ2-5; cdr3_length: 19; cdr3_aa: CASSLVFYGGDTGWETQYF; cdr3_nt: TGTGCCAGCAGCTTAGTGTTTTATGGCGGCGATACAGGGTGGGAGACCCAGTACTTC
v_call: TRBV5-5; d_call: .; clone_size: .; j_call: TRBJ2-3; cdr3_length: 13; cdr3_aa: CASSLFLGDTQYF; cdr3_nt: TGTGCCAGCAGCTTGTTTCTAGGGGATACGCAGTATTTT
v_call: TRBV28; d_call: .; clone_size: .; j_call: TRBJ1-6; cdr3_length: 15; cdr3_aa: CASSPALQGNSPLHF; cdr3_nt: TGTGCCAGCAGTCCCGCCCTACAGGGAAACTCACCCCTCCACTTT
v_call: TRBV19; d_call: .; clone_size: .; j_call: TRBJ1-5; cdr3_length: 15; cdr3_aa: CASSPSGASNQPQHF; cdr3_nt: TGTGCCAGTAGTCCCTCGGGTGCTAGCAATCAGCCCCAGCATTTT
v_call: TRBV6-6; d_call: .; clone_size: .; j_call: TRBJ2-7; cdr3_length: 15; cdr3_aa: CASSYGSGSSYEQYF; cdr3_nt: TGTGCCAGCAGTTACGGTTCGGGGAGCTCCTACGAGCAGTACTTC
v_call: TRBV18; d_call: .; clone_size: .; j_call: TRBJ2-5; cdr3_length: 13; cdr3_aa: CASSPRAEETQYF; cdr3_nt: TGTGCCAGCTCTCCCAGGGCCGAAGAGACCCAGTACTTC
v_call: TRBV27; d_call: .; clone_size: few; j_call: TRBJ1-6; cdr3_length: 14; cdr3_aa: CASSLSTGPSPLHF; cdr3_nt: TGTGCCAGCAGTTTATCGACAGGACCTTCACCCCTCCACTTT
v_call: TRBV7-7; d_call: .; clone_size: .; j_call: TRBJ2-5; cdr3_length: 13; cdr3_aa: CASSSQGLETQYF; cdr3_nt: TGTGCTAGCAGCTCTCAGGGGTTGGAGACCCAGTACTTC
v_call: TRBV5-6; d_call: .; clone_size: .; j_call: TRBJ2-7; cdr3_length: 15; cdr3_aa: CASSLEYEPPYEQYF; cdr3_nt: TGTGCCAGCAGCTTGGAGTACGAGCCCCCTTACGAGCAGTACTTC
v_call: TRBV7-6; d_call: .; clone_size: once; j_call: TRBJ2-1; cdr3_length: 16; cdr3_aa: CASSLAVDSLYNEQFF; cdr3_nt: TGTGCCAGCAGCTTAGCGGTGGACTCCCTCTACAATGAGCAGTTCTTC
v_call: TRBV14; d_call: TRBD1; clone_size: .; j_call: TRBJ1-1; cdr3_length: 14; cdr3_aa: CASRWDRGRTEAFF; cdr3_nt: TGTGCCAGCAGATGGGACAGGGGGCGGACTGAAGCTTTCTTT
v_call: TRBV27; d_call: .; clone_size: .; j_call: TRBJ1-6; cdr3_length: 15; cdr3_aa: CASSLWGGSNSPLHF; cdr3_nt: TGTGCCAGCAGTTTATGGGGGGGTAGTAATTCACCCCTCCACTTT
v_call: TRBV6-5; d_call: .; clone_size: .; j_call: TRBJ2-7; cdr3_length: 13; cdr3_aa: CASSYSNKDEQYF; cdr3_nt: TGTGCCAGCAGTTACTCGAATAAGGACGAGCAGTACTTC
v_call: TRBV19; d_call: .; clone_size: once; j_call: TRBJ1-5; cdr3_length: 14; cdr3_aa: CASSPQGPIQPQHF; cdr3_nt: TGTGCCAGTAGTCCACAGGGTCCGATTCAGCCCCAGCATTTT
v_call: TRBV12-2; d_call: .; clone_size: .; j_call: TRBJ2-7; cdr3_length: 18; cdr3_aa: CASRLPVGEWGARMEQYF; cdr3_nt: TGTGCAAGTCGCTTACCAGTAGGGGAATGGGGGGCCCGGATGGAGCAGTACTTC
v_call: TRBV6-1; d_call: .; clone_size: .; j_call: TRBJ1-2; cdr3_length: 15; cdr3_aa: CASSEGLAEVYGYTF; cdr3_nt: TGTGCCAGCAGTGAAGGATTGGCAGAAGTCTATGGCTACACCTTC
v_call: TRBV7-9; d_call: .; clone_size: .; j_call: TRBJ2-7; cdr3_length: 13; cdr3_aa: CASEDLSSYEQYF; cdr3_nt: TGTGCCAGCGAAGATCTCAGCTCCTACGAGCAGTACTTC
v_call: TRBV7-8; d_call: .; clone_size: .; j_call: TRBJ2-1; cdr3_length: 15; cdr3_aa: CASSLEAEPLNEQFF; cdr3_nt: TGTGCCAGCAGCTTAGAAGCGGAACCTCTCAATGAGCAGTTCTTC
v_call: TRBV19; d_call: TRBD2; clone_size: .; j_call: TRBJ2-1; cdr3_length: 16; cdr3_aa: CASTRLTSGASHEQFF; cdr3_nt: TGTGCCAGTACTCGTTTGACTAGCGGGGCCTCCCATGAGCAGTTCTTC
v_call: TRBV30; d_call: .; clone_size: .; j_call: TRBJ1-2; cdr3_length: 13; cdr3_aa: CAWRPPLNYGYTF; cdr3_nt: TGTGCCTGGAGGCCACCACTAAACTATGGCTACACCTTC
v_call: TRBV27; d_call: .; clone_size: .; j_call: TRBJ2-3; cdr3_length: 13; cdr3_aa: CASSSDSTDTQYF; cdr3_nt: TGTGCCAGCAGTTCGGACAGCACAGATACGCAGTATTTT
v_call: TRBV27; d_call: .; clone_size: .; j_call: TRBJ2-1; cdr3_length: 15; cdr3_aa: CASSFRGPTYNEQFF; cdr3_nt: TGTGCCAGCAGTTTCCGGGGGCCGACCTACAATGAGCAGTTCTTC